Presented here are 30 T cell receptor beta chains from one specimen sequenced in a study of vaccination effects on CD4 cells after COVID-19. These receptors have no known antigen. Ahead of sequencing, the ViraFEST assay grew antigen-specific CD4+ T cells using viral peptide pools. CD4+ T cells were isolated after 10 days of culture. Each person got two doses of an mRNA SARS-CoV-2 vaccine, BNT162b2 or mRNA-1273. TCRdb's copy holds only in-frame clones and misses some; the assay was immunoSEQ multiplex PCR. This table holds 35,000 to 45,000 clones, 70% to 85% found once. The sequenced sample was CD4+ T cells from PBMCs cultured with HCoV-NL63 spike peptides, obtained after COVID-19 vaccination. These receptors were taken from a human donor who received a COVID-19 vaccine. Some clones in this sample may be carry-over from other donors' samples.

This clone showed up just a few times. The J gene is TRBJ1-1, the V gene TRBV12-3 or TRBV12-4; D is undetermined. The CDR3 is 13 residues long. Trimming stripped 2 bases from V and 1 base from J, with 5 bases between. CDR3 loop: CASSLFQNTEAFF. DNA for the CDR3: TGTGCCAGCAGTTTATTCCAGAACACTGAAGCTTTCTTT.

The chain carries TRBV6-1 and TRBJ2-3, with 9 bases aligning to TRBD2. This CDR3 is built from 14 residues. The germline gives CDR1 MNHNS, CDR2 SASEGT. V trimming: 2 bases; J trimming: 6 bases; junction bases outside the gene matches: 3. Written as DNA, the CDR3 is TGTGCCAGCAGTGAACGCGGGGGGGCGGATACGCAGTATTTT. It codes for CASSERGGADTQYF.

The CDR3 protein is CASSLVGQGNSPLHF. The CDR3 region has the DNA TGTGCCAGCAGCCTCGTCGGACAGGGGAATTCACCCCTCCACTTT. The genes are TRBV7-8 and TRBJ1-6; 9 bases agree with TRBD1. Germline V CDR1 and CDR2: SGHVS, FQNEAQ. The V segment lost 5 bases and the J segment 7 bases; nucleotides outside the gene matches: 6. This CDR3 is 15 amino acids long.

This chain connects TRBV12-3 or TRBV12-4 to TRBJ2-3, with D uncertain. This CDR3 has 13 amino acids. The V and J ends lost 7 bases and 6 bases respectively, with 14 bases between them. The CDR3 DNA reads TGTGCCAGCACCCCACAGTTGGGGGATACGCAGTATTTT. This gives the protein CASTPQLGDTQYF.

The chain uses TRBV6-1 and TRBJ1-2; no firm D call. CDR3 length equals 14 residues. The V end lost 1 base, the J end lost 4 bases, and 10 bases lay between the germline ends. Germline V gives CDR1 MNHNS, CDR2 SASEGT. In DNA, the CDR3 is TGTGCCAGCAGTGAAGTCCGGATTCCCTATGGCTACACCTTC. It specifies CASSEVRIPYGYTF.

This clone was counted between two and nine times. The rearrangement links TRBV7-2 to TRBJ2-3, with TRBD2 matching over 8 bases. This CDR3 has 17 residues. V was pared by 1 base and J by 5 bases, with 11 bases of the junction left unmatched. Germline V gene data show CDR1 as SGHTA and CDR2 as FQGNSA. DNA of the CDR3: TGTGCCAGCAGCTTAGAAGCGCGCGGGGGGCCTAGAGATACGCAGTATTTT. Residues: CASSLEARGGPRDTQYF.

The CDR3 nucleotides read TGCGCCAGCAGCTATTCGGAACCCTATGGCTACACCTTC. It specifies CASSYSEPYGYTF. The chain employs TRBV5-1 and TRBJ1-2, with no clear D. Per germline, CDR1 SGHRS and CDR2 YFSETQ. V shed 3 bases and J shed 4 bases, with 10 bases lying between them. CDR3 length equals 13 residues.

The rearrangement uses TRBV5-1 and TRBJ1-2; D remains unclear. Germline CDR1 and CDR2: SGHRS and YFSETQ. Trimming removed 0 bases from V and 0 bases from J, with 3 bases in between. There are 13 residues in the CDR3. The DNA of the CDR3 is TGCGCCAGCAGCTTGGGGACTAACTATGGCTACACCTTC. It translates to CASSLGTNYGYTF.

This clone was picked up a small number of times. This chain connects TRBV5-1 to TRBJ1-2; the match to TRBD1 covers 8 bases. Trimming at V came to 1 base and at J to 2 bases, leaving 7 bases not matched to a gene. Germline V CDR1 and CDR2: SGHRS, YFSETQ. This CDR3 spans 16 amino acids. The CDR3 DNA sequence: TGCGCCAGCAGCTTGAAGGTAACAGGGGGAAACTATGGCTACACCTTC. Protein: CASSLKVTGGNYGYTF.

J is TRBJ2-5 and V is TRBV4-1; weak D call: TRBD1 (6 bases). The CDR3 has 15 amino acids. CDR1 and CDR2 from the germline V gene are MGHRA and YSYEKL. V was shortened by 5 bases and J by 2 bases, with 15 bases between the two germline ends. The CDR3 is CASSDRPTGQETQYF. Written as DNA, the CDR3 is TGCGCCAGCAGCGACCGACCGACAGGACAAGAGACCCAGTACTTC.

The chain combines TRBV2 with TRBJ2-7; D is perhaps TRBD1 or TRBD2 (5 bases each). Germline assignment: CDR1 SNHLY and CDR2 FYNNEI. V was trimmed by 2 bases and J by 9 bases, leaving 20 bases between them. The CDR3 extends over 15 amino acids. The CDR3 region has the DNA TGTGCCAGCAGTGAATGGGACCTTGGGCTGAGCTGGCAGTACGTC. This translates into CASSEWDLGLSWQYV.

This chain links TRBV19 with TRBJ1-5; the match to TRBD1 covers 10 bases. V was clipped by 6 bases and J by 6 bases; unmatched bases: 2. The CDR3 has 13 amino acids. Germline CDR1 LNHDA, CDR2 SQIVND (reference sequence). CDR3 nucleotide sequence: TGTGCCAGTAGGAGGACAGGGGGTCAGCCCCAGCATTTT. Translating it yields CASRRTGGQPQHF.

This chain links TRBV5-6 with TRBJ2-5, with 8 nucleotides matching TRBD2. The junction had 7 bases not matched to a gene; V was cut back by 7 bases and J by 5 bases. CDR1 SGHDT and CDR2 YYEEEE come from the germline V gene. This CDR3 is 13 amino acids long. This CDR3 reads CASHGGAGETQYF. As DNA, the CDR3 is TGTGCCAGCCACGGGGGGGCCGGGGAGACCCAGTACTTC. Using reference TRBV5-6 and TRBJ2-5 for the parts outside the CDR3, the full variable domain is DAGVTQSPTHLIKTRGQQVTLRCSPKSGHDTVSWYQQALGQGPQFIFQYYEEEERQRGNFPDRFSGHQFPNYSSELNVNALLLGDSALYLCASHGGAGETQYFGPGTRLLVL.

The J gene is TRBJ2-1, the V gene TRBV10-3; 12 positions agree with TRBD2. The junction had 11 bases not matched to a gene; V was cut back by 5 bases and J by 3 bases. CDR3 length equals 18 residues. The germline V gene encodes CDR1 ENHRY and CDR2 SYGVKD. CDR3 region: CAISRGLAGGGSYNEQFF. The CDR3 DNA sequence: TGTGCCATCAGTCGAGGGCTAGCGGGGGGGGGAAGCTACAATGAGCAGTTCTTC.

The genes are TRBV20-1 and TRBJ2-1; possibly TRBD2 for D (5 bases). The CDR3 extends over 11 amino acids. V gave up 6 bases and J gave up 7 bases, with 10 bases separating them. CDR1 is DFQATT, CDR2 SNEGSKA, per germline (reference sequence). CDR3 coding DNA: TGCAGTGCAAAACTAGGGAATGAGCAGTTCTTC. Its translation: CSAKLGNEQFF.

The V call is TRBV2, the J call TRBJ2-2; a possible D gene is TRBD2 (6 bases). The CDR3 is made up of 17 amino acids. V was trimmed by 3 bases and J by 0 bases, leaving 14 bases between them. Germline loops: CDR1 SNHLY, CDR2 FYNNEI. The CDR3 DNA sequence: TGTGCCAGCAGTGACCCGGGAGCGGGCGCGAACACCGGGGAGCTGTTTTTT. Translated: CASSDPGAGANTGELFF.

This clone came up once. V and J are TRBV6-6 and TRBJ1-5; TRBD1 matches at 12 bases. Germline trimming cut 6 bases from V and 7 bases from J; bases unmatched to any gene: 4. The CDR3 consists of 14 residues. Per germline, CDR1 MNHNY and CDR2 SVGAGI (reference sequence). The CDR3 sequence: CASRGQGAQQPQHF. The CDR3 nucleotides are TGTGCCAGCAGGGGACAGGGGGCCCAACAGCCCCAGCATTTT.

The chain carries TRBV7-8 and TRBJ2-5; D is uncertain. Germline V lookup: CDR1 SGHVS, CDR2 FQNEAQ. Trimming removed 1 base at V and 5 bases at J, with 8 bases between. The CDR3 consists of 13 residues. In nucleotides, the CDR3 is TGTGCCAGCAGCTTAGGTATGCGGGAGACCCAGTACTTC. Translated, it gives CASSLGMRETQYF. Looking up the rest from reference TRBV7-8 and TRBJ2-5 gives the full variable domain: GAGVSQSPRYKVAKRGQDVALRCDPISGHVSLFWYQQALGQGPEFLTYFQNEAQLDKSGLPSDRFFAERPEGSVSTLKIQRTQQEDSAVYLCASSLGMRETQYFGPGTRLLVL.

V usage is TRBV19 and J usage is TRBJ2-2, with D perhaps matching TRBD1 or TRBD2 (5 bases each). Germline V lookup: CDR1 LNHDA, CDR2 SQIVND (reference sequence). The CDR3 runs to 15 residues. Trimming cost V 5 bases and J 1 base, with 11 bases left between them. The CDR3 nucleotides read TGTGCCAGTAGTGGGGCAGGGAGGAACACCGGGGAGCTGTTTTTT. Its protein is CASSGAGRNTGELFF. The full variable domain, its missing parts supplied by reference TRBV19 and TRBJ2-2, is DGGITQSPKYLFRKEGQNVTLSCEQNLNHDAMYWYRQDPGQGLRLIYYSQIVNDFQKGDIAEGYSVSREKKESFPLTVTSAQKNPTAFYLCASSGAGRNTGELFFGEGSRLTVL.

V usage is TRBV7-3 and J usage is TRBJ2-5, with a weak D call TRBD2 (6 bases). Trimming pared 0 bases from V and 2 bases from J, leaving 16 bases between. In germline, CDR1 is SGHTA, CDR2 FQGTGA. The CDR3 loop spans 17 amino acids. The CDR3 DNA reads TGTGCCAGCAGCTTAACGGGGGGAAGGGGCCCACAAGAGACCCAGTACTTC. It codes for CASSLTGGRGPQETQYF. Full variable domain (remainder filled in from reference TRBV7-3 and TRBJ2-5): GAGVSQTPSNKVTEKGKYVELRCDPISGHTALYWYRQSLGQGPEFLIYFQGTGAADDSGLPNDRFFAVRPEGSVSTLKIQRTERGDSAVYLCASSLTGGRGPQETQYFGPGTRLLVL.

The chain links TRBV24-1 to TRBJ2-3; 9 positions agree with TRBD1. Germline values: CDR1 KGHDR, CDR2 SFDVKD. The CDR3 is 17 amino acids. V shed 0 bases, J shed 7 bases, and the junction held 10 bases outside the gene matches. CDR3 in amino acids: CATSDLPGQGSAYTQYF. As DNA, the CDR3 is TGTGCCACCAGTGATTTGCCGGGACAGGGTTCGGCATATACGCAGTATTTT.

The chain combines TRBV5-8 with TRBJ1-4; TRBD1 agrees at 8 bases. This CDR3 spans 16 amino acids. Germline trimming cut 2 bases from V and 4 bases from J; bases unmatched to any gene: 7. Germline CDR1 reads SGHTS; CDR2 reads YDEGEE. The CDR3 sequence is CASSFYPGQGNEKLFF. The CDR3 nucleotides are TGTGCCAGCAGCTTTTATCCAGGACAGGGTAATGAAAAACTGTTTTTT.

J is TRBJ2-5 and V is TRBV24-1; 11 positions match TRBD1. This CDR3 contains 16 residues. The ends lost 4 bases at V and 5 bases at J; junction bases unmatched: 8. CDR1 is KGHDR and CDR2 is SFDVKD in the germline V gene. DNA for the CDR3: TGTGCCACCAGTGAAACCCGGACAGGGGGCTCTGAGACCCAGTACTTC. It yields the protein CATSETRTGGSETQYF.

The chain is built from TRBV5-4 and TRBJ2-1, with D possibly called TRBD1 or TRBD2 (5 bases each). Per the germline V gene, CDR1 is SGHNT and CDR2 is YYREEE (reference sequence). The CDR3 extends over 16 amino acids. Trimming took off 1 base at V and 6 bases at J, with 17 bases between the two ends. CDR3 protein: CASSLSGLMRGNEQFF. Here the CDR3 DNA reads TGTGCCAGCAGCTTGTCGGGCCTTATGAGGGGCAATGAGCAGTTCTTC.

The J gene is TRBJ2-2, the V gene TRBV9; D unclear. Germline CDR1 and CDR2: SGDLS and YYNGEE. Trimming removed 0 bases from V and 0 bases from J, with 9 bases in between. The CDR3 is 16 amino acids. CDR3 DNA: TGTGCCAGCAGCGTAGGATGGGTCTCGAACACCGGGGAGCTGTTTTTT. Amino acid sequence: CASSVGWVSNTGELFF.

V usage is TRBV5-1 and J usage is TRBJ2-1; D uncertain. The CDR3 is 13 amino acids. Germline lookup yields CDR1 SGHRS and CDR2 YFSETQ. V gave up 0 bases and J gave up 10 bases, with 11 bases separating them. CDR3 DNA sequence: TGCGCCAGCAGCTTGGATGTCGAATCGGAGCAGTTCTTC. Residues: CASSLDVESEQFF.

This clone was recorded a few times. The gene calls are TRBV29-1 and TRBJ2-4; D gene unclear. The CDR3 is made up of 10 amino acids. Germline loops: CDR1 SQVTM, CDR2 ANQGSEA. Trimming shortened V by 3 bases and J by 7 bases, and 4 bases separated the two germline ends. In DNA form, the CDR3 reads TGCAGCGTTGAGGGCAACATTCAGTACTTC. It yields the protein CSVEGNIQYF.

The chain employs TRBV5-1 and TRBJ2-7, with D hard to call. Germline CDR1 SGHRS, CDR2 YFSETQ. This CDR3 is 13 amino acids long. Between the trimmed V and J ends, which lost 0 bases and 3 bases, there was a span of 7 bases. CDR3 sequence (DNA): TGCGCCAGCAGCTTGGACGGATTCTACGAGCAGTACGTC. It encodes CASSLDGFYEQYV.

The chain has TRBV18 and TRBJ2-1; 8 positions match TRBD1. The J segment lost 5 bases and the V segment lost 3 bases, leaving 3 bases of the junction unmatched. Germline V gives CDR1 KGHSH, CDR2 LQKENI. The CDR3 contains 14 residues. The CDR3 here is CASSPGTGNNEQFF. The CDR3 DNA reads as TGTGCCAGCTCACCGGGGACAGGCAACAATGAGCAGTTCTTC.

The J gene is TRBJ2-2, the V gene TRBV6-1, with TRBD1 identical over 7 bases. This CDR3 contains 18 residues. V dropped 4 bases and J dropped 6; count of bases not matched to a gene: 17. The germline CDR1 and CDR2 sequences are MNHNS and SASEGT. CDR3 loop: CASSAGPKGQTGAGELFF. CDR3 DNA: TGTGCCAGCAGTGCGGGTCCAAAGGGCCAAACAGGGGCCGGGGAGCTGTTTTTT.